Listed here are 23 T cell receptor beta chains from one sample, sequenced in a study of cytomegalovirus exposure and HLA in healthy donors (dated by TCRdb to 2016 to 2017). Libraries came from the immunoSEQ multiplex PCR assay. For the multiplex PCR, a mixture combining 60 forward primers for TCR Vbeta segments and 13 reverse primers for TCR Jbeta segments was used. The clones in this table, taken by TCRdb from immuneACCESS, are in-frame only. Not every clone is retained; where verified, under half of the shortfall comes from an unresolved V gene, and the cause of the rest is unknown. This sample's table carries roughly 120,000 clones. Around 4% of the sample belongs to the ten largest clones. The sample consisted of PBMCs. All receptors derive from a young man in good health and CMV-seronegative.

V is TRBV5-4 and J is TRBJ2-7; perhaps TRBD2 as D (6 bases). Germline-derived CDR1 and CDR2 are SGHNT and YYREEE (reference sequence). CDR3 length: 13 residues. V lost 4 bases and J 1 base, leaving 9 bases between the germline ends. The CDR3, as DNA: TGTGCCAGCAGCCGGGACTTTTCCTACGAGCAGTACTTC. Amino acid sequence: CASSRDFSYEQYF.

The chain has TRBV28 and TRBJ2-5, with 8 bases lining up with TRBD1. From germline, CDR1 is MDHEN and CDR2 SYDVKM. The CDR3 extends over 15 amino acids. The V segment lost 4 bases and the J segment 2 bases; nucleotides outside the gene matches: 6. The CDR3 DNA is TGTGCCAGCAGTTCGGACAGGGCCTCGCAAGAGACCCAGTACTTC. This codes for CASSSDRASQETQYF.

The V and J genes are TRBV11-2 and TRBJ2-5, with a possible D match to TRBD2 (6 bases). Germline loops: CDR1 SGHAT, CDR2 FQNNGV. Trimming stripped 4 bases from V and 3 bases from J, with 15 bases between. This CDR3 contains 15 residues. CDR3 amino acids: CASSWAGGTEETQYF. The CDR3 DNA reads TGTGCCAGCAGCTGGGCCGGCGGGACGGAAGAGACCCAGTACTTC.

The chain links TRBV5-4 to TRBJ2-2; D may be TRBD2 (5 bases). Germline CDR1 SGHNT, CDR2 YYREEE (reference sequence). Deletions cut 1 base from V and 6 bases from J, with 7 bases between. This CDR3 has 13 residues. The CDR3 reads CASSLRGSGELFF. In nucleotides, the CDR3 is TGTGCCAGCAGCTTGAGAGGGTCCGGGGAGCTGTTTTTT. The full variable domain, its missing parts supplied by reference TRBV5-4 and TRBJ2-2, is ETGVTQSPTHLIKTRGQQVTLRCSSQSGHNTVSWYQQALGQGPQFIFQYYREEENGRGNFPPRFSGLQFPNYSSELNVNALELDDSALYLCASSLRGSGELFFGEGSRLTVL.

This rearrangement joins TRBV5-1 to TRBJ1-6; 10 bases align to TRBD1. Germline V CDR1 and CDR2: SGHRS, YFSETQ. The CDR3 length is 15 residues. J gave up 5 bases and V 3 bases, and 2 bases lay outside the gene matches. The CDR3 bases are TGCGCCAGCAGCTCGGGACAGGGGAATAATTCACCCCTCCACTTT. Its protein is CASSSGQGNNSPLHF.

V is TRBV5-1 and J is TRBJ1-2, with 7 nucleotides matching TRBD1. There are 15 residues in the CDR3. The V and J ends lost 4 bases and 7 bases, in that order; junction bases with no gene match: 13. Looked up from germline, CDR1 is SGHRS and CDR2 is YFSETQ. The CDR3 DNA sequence: TGCGCCAGCAGCCTGCGACAGGGACCCAGTGGTGGCTACACCTTC. Translation gives CASSLRQGPSGGYTF. Full variable domain (outside the CDR3, taken from reference TRBV5-1 and TRBJ1-2): KAGVTQTPRYLIKTRGQQVTLSCSPISGHRSVSWYQQTPGQGLQFLFEYFSETQRNKGNFPGRFSGRQFSNSRSEMNVSTLELGDSALYLCASSLRQGPSGGYTFGSGTRLTVV.

The chain carries TRBV7-2 and TRBJ2-5; D gene uncertain. The CDR3 covers 12 residues. CDR1 SGHTA and CDR2 FQGNSA come from the germline V gene. Trimming removed 5 bases from V and 4 bases from J, with 8 bases in between. CDR3 DNA sequence: TGTGCCAGCAGCCCGCCCAGAGAGACCCAGTACTTC. Residues: CASSPPRETQYF. Full variable domain (outside the CDR3, taken from reference TRBV7-2 and TRBJ2-5): GAGVSQSPSNKVTEKGKDVELRCDPISGHTALYWYRQSLGQGLEFLIYFQGNSAPDKSGLPSDRFSAERTGGSVSTLTIQRTQQEDSAVYLCASSPPRETQYFGPGTRLLVL.

The rearrangement joins TRBV19 to TRBJ2-5, with TRBD1 matching 7 bases. Germline V lookup: CDR1 LNHDA, CDR2 SQIVND (reference sequence). With 5 bases clipped from V and 3 bases from J, the junction kept 9 bases outside the gene matches. The CDR3 has 15 residues. The CDR3 DNA is TGTGCCAGTAGTCTCCCGGGACAGCCGAAAGAGACCCAGTACTTC. It codes for CASSLPGQPKETQYF.

CDR3 amino acids: CASSAPAVPYNEQFF. CDR3 DNA: TGTGCCAGCAGCGCCCCAGCGGTGCCATACAATGAGCAGTTCTTC. The chain employs TRBV13 and TRBJ2-1; TRBD2 is a possible D gene (5 bases). This CDR3 is built from 15 residues. Trimming pared 5 bases from V and 4 bases from J, leaving 15 bases between. Looked up from germline, CDR1 is PRHDT and CDR2 is FYEKMQ (reference sequence).

The chain couples TRBV18 to TRBJ1-1; the match to TRBD1 covers 8 bases. CDR1 and CDR2 from the germline V gene are KGHSH and LQKENI. The CDR3 spans 16 residues. J was trimmed by 2 bases and V by 3 bases; bases with no gene match: 8. The CDR3 loop reads CASSPLGQGANTEAFF. The CDR3 DNA sequence: TGTGCCAGCTCACCTTTAGGCCAGGGGGCAAACACTGAAGCTTTCTTT.

CDR3 loop: CASSIVATGELFF. The CDR3 nucleotides read TGTGCCAGTAGTATAGTAGCTACCGGGGAGCTGTTTTTT. The rearrangement links TRBV19 to TRBJ2-2; D not certain. The CDR3 spans 13 residues. Germline V gene sequence: CDR1 LNHDA, CDR2 SQIVND (reference sequence). V was clipped by 1 base and J by 5 bases, with 5 bases between them.

As DNA, the CDR3 is TGTGCCAGCAGCGTGGGGGGGTTCGGGGAGCTGTTTTTT. Its protein is CASSVGGFGELFF. This chain uses TRBV9 with TRBJ2-2, with 7 positions matching TRBD2. Losses at the gene ends were 2 bases for V and 7 bases for J; bases not matched to a gene: 2. From germline, CDR1 is SGDLS and CDR2 YYNGEE. CDR3 length equals 13 residues.

The chain links TRBV19 to TRBJ1-5; D not resolved. The germline V gene has CDR1 LNHDA and CDR2 SQIVND (reference sequence). Trimming cost V 6 bases and J 8 bases, with 23 bases left between them. This CDR3 has 16 amino acids. CDR3 protein: CASSTMRSDPIKPQHF. CDR3 DNA: TGTGCCAGTAGCACCATGAGGTCAGACCCGATAAAGCCCCAGCATTTT. The entire variable domain, with the rest obtained from reference TRBV19 and TRBJ1-5, is as follows: DGGITQSPKYLFRKEGQNVTLSCEQNLNHDAMYWYRQDPGQGLRLIYYSQIVNDFQKGDIAEGYSVSREKKESFPLTVTSAQKNPTAFYLCASSTMRSDPIKPQHFGDGTRLSIL.

This chain uses TRBV2 with TRBJ1-1; 9 bases match TRBD1. Germline trimming cut 6 bases from V and 0 bases from J; bases unmatched to any gene: 2. This CDR3 has 14 residues. Germline loops: CDR1 SNHLY, CDR2 FYNNEI. CDR3 amino acids: CASRGQGLNTEAFF. Written as DNA, the CDR3 is TGTGCCAGCAGGGGACAGGGATTGAACACTGAAGCTTTCTTT.

The chain couples TRBV4-2 to TRBJ2-1; a weak D match, TRBD1 (6 bases). The V end lost 0 bases, the J end lost 0 bases, and 12 bases lay between the germline ends. CDR3 length: 17 residues. CDR1 and CDR2 from the germline V gene are LGHNA and YNFKEQ. The CDR3 DNA is TGTGCCAGCAGCCAAGACGGGACATCACCCTCCTACAATGAGCAGTTCTTC. Translating gives CASSQDGTSPSYNEQFF.

V and J are TRBV15 and TRBJ2-2, with TRBD2 matching 12 bases. Germline V gene lookup returns CDR1 LNHNV and CDR2 YYDKDF (reference sequence). Trimming cost V 0 bases and J 7 bases; bases outside gene matches: 6. The CDR3 has 17 residues. This CDR3 reads CATSREKGLAGDGELFF. CDR3 in DNA: TGTGCCACCAGCAGAGAAAAGGGACTAGCGGGCGACGGGGAGCTGTTTTTT.

V gene TRBV7-2 combines with J gene TRBJ1-6; 7 positions match TRBD1. The CDR3 loop spans 17 amino acids. Trimming took 3 bases from V and 9 from J; bases not matched to a gene: 14. Looked up from germline, CDR1 is SGHTA and CDR2 is FQGNSA. The CDR3 DNA reads TGTGCCAGCAGCTTCCTGACAGGGTATGGACGCGGTTCACCCCTCCACTTT. This gives the protein CASSFLTGYGRGSPLHF.

This rearrangement joins TRBV5-1 to TRBJ1-6; unclear D gene. CDR3 length: 14 amino acids. V was pared by 1 base and J by 7 bases, with 9 bases between. Germline loops: CDR1 SGHRS, CDR2 YFSETQ. The chain's CDR3 is CASSLLGANSPLHF. CDR3 DNA: TGCGCCAGCAGCTTGCTCGGAGCAAATTCACCCCTCCACTTT.

CDR3 DNA: TGTGCCAGCAGAAATCCCTTTAGGAACACTGAAGCTTTCTTT. Translating it yields CASRNPFRNTEAFF. The chain is built from TRBV6-5 and TRBJ1-1, with D unresolved. Between the trimmed V and J ends, which lost 6 bases and 1 base, there was a span of 12 bases. The CDR3 sequence is 14 residues long. CDR1 is MNHEY and CDR2 is SVGAGI in the germline V gene.

The V call is TRBV7-8, the J call TRBJ1-2; the D gene is possibly TRBD1 (5 bases). Germline loops: CDR1 SGHVS, CDR2 FQNEAQ. The CDR3 is 13 amino acids. V dropped 5 bases and J dropped 5 bases, with 12 bases sitting between them. The CDR3 loop reads CASSPTANYGYTF. In DNA form, the CDR3 reads TGTGCCAGCAGCCCGACAGCCAATTATGGCTACACCTTC.

The chain uses TRBV7-9 and TRBJ1-3; maybe TRBD1 (5 bases). Trimming took off 1 base at V and 4 bases at J, with 14 bases between the two ends. The germline V gene has CDR1 SEHNR and CDR2 FQNEAQ (reference sequence). This CDR3 is 16 amino acids long. The CDR3 region has the DNA TGTGCCAGCAGCTTAGTCGACAGAATCATGGGAAACACCATATATTTT. Its protein product is CASSLVDRIMGNTIYF.

The chain couples TRBV6-6 to TRBJ1-2; D not resolved. The CDR3 has 14 amino acids. Germline CDR1 is MNHNY and CDR2 is SVGAGI (reference sequence). V lost 5 bases and J lost 3, with 13 bases in between. The CDR3 sequence: CASSTTQDYYGYTF. The CDR3 bases are TGTGCCAGCAGTACGACGCAGGATTACTATGGCTACACCTTC.

The genes are TRBV7-8 and TRBJ1-5; possible D gene TRBD1, 5 bases. The CDR3 runs 13 residues. Germline CDR1 SGHVS, CDR2 FQNEAQ. The germline V and J ends were trimmed by 0 bases and 7 bases, with 7 bases remaining between them. CDR3 amino acids: CASSLAGAQPQHF. The CDR3 DNA reads TGTGCCAGCAGCTTAGCAGGGGCCCAGCCCCAGCATTTT.